Following are 29 T cell receptor beta chains from one sample sequenced in a study of CD8 T cells in ankylosing spondylitis. TCRdb redid the calling of the 5' RACE reads with MiXCR, one entry per CDR3 protein. Of hundreds of thousands of distinct CDR3 sequences in the sample, roughly 10% were seen once. Their antigen targets remain unknown. Whole-study results and caveats: For ankylosing spondylitis blood, a TCR beta motif of 7 or 8 highly homologous variants appeared characteristic.

Sequences were obtained from blood, either unsorted or a sorted T cell fraction (not recorded which). The receptors were sampled from a male donor with ankylosing spondylitis.

The chain carries TRBV6-4 and TRBJ2-2; D remains unclear. The CDR3 has 17 residues. CDR1 MRHNA and CDR2 SNTAGT come from the germline V gene. V dropped 0 bases and J dropped 8 bases, with 19 bases sitting between them. CDR3 protein: CASSDSFDRTFTGELFF. The CDR3 DNA reads as TGTGCCAGCAGTGACTCGTTTGATAGGACCTTCACTGGGGAGCTGTTTTTT.

The V gene is TRBV20-1, the J gene TRBJ2-5; TRBD2 matches at 11 bases. The CDR3 contains 15 residues. Looked up from germline, CDR1 is DFQATT and CDR2 is SNEGSKA (reference sequence). With V trimmed by 4 bases and J by 12 bases, 16 bases remained unmatched. The CDR3 nucleotides read TGCAGTGCTACGGGGACTAGCGGCTCCCAAGAGGCCGAGTACTTC. The encoded protein is CSATGTSGSQEAEYF.

The rearrangement uses TRBV4-2 and TRBJ2-5, with D unresolved. V lost 4 bases, J lost 1 base, and 16 bases lay in between. The germline V gene has CDR1 LGHNA and CDR2 YNFKEQ. The CDR3 sequence is 16 residues long. The CDR3 DNA follows: TGTGCCAGCAGCCCATCGGGTTTCGTGGGCCAAGAGACCCAGTACTTC. This sequence encodes CASSPSGFVGQETQYF.

In its sample, this clonotype was seen a few times. The V call is TRBV18, the J call TRBJ2-5; 7 bases are a match to TRBD2. CDR1 and CDR2 (germline): KGHSH, LQKENI. Losses at the gene ends were 5 bases for V and 5 bases for J; bases not matched to a gene: 11. The CDR3 spans 15 residues. The CDR3 region is CASSSDFGGGETQYF. CDR3 nucleotide sequence: TGTGCCAGCTCATCGGACTTCGGGGGAGGGGAGACCCAGTACTTC.

There are many counts of this clonotype. The chain joins TRBV20-1 to TRBJ2-7, with D perhaps matching TRBD2 (5 bases). The germline V gene encodes CDR1 DFQATT and CDR2 SNEGSKA (reference sequence). This CDR3 spans 13 amino acids. The V end lost 2 bases, the J end lost 0 bases, and 8 bases lay between the germline ends. Here the CDR3 reads CSARPGFSYEQYF. The CDR3 DNA follows: TGCAGTGCTAGACCGGGGTTCTCCTACGAGCAGTACTTC.

This clonotype was seen a few times. This chain links TRBV18 with TRBJ1-5; 7 bases agree with TRBD1. The CDR3 contains 13 residues. J lost 6 bases, V lost 3 bases, and 2 bases had no gene match. Germline V gives CDR1 KGHSH, CDR2 LQKENI. The CDR3 loop is CASSPGTAQPQHF. Here the CDR3 DNA reads TGTGCCAGCTCACCCGGGACAGCTCAGCCCCAGCATTTT.

V is TRBV18 and J is TRBJ1-5; D may be TRBD1 (5 bases). This CDR3 has 14 residues. The germline V and J ends were trimmed by 3 bases and 5 bases, with 11 bases remaining between them. Germline V lookup: CDR1 KGHSH, CDR2 LQKENI. CDR3: CASSPGMGDQPQHF. The CDR3 DNA reads TGTGCCAGCTCACCCGGCATGGGGGATCAGCCCCAGCATTTT.

This clonotype was counted a few times. The V and J genes are TRBV7-9 and TRBJ2-2; D is perhaps TRBD2 (6 bases). V shed 2 bases and J shed 8 bases, with 9 bases lying between them. Germline V gives CDR1 SEHNR, CDR2 FQNEAQ (reference sequence). CDR3 size: 13 residues. The CDR3 nucleotides are TGTGCCAGCAGCTTAACGGGGGATGGGGAGCTGTTTTTT. It is translated as CASSLTGDGELFF.

This clonotype was detected only a few times. The V gene is TRBV7-2, the J gene TRBJ2-3, with 8 positions matching TRBD1. From germline, CDR1 is SGHTA and CDR2 FQGNSA. This CDR3 is built from 14 residues. V was pared by 5 bases and J by 5 bases, with 6 bases of the junction left unmatched. Written as DNA, the CDR3 is TGTGCCAGCAGCCAGGACAGGGTGGGAGATACGCAGTATTTT. Translating it yields CASSQDRVGDTQYF.

This clonotype was detected many times. The chain has TRBV29-1 and TRBJ1-3, with 7 positions matching TRBD1. V lost 6 bases to trimming and J lost 4 bases; unmatched junction nucleotides: 6. The CDR3 has 13 residues. Germline values: CDR1 SQVTM, CDR2 ANQGSEA. The CDR3 region has the DNA TGCAGCGTACAGCCAGGGGGAGGAAACACCATATATTTT. It yields the protein CSVQPGGGNTIYF.

The chain uses TRBV10-3 and TRBJ2-5; no clear D. The V and J ends lost 7 bases and 1 base respectively, with 10 bases between them. This CDR3 spans 13 amino acids. Germline CDR1 is ENHRY and CDR2 is SYGVKD. CDR3 sequence (DNA): TGTGCCATCACCGCGGACCTCCAAGAGACCCAGTACTTC. This gives the protein CAITADLQETQYF.

Many counts were recorded for this clonotype. This rearrangement joins TRBV7-3 to TRBJ1-1, with no clear D. The CDR3 totals 13 residues. V lost 5 bases to trimming and J lost 0 bases, with 7 bases between them. Germline V gene data show CDR1 as SGHTA and CDR2 as FQGTGA. The CDR3 DNA sequence: TGTGCCAGCAGCAGCGAACTGAACACTGAAGCTTTCTTT. Protein product: CASSSELNTEAFF.

The V and J genes are TRBV7-2 and TRBJ2-3; possible D gene TRBD2, 6 bases. Germline V gives CDR1 SGHTA, CDR2 FQGNSA. The CDR3 is 15 residues long. Trimming took off 6 bases at V and 3 bases at J, with 16 bases between the two ends. The CDR3 DNA is TGTGCCAGCAGTCCCCGGAGGGCCATGACAGATACGCAGTATTTT. The encoded protein is CASSPRRAMTDTQYF.

In its sample, this clonotype was seen a few times. The CDR3 nucleotides read TGTGCCAGCAGCCGGACCCCGCTCACAGATACGCAGTATTTT. It specifies CASSRTPLTDTQYF. This chain joins TRBV6-1 and TRBJ2-3; D ambiguous. The CDR3 extends over 14 amino acids. V shed 6 bases and J shed 2 bases, with 12 bases lying between them. Germline-derived CDR1 and CDR2 are MNHNS and SASEGT.

In its sample, this clonotype was seen a few times. The chain joins TRBV7-9 to TRBJ2-7; D uncertain. This CDR3 region has 16 residues. Germline assignment: CDR1 SEHNR and CDR2 FQNEAQ (reference sequence). Trimming pared 5 bases from V and 0 bases from J, leaving 17 bases between. The CDR3 is CASSQTAGSYSYEQYF. The CDR3 DNA reads as TGTGCCAGCAGCCAGACCGCTGGCAGCTACTCCTACGAGCAGTACTTC.

This clonotype was seen ten or more times. This rearrangement joins TRBV20-1 to TRBJ1-6, with D possibly matching TRBD1 (6 bases). Germline-derived CDR1 and CDR2 are DFQATT and SNEGSKA (reference sequence). CDR3 length: 13 amino acids. The V and J ends lost 5 bases and 8 bases respectively, with 13 bases between them. CDR3 sequence (DNA): TGCAGTGCTCAAAAGGACAGTGATTCACCCCTCCACTTT. Its protein product is CSAQKDSDSPLHF.

In this sample, this clonotype turned up many times. The chain links TRBV20-1 to TRBJ2-1; no clear D. The CDR3 sequence is 10 residues long. From germline, CDR1 is DFQATT and CDR2 SNEGSKA (reference sequence). Trimming took off 6 bases at V and 5 bases at J, with 5 bases between the two ends. The CDR3, as DNA: TGCAGTGCCTACGACAATGAGCAGTTCTTC. Amino acid sequence: CSAYDNEQFF.

This clonotype has only a few counts. This rearrangement joins TRBV6-1 to TRBJ1-1; the D is unclear. The germline V and J ends were trimmed by 5 bases and 9 bases, with 16 bases remaining between them. CDR3 size: 13 residues. Germline V gives CDR1 MNHNS, CDR2 SASEGT. The CDR3 bases are TGTGCCAGCAGTAGACAAGGAACCGAACAAGCTTTCTTT. Protein: CASSRQGTEQAFF.

This clonotype was counted only a few times. The chain uses TRBV6-1 and TRBJ2-3; D gene uncertain. The CDR3 consists of 12 residues. In germline, CDR1 is MNHNS, CDR2 SASEGT. V lost 9 bases and J lost 2, with 9 bases in between. CDR3 sequence: CASFLVTDTQYF. As DNA, the CDR3 is TGTGCCAGTTTTTTGGTCACAGATACGCAGTATTTT.

There are many counts of this clonotype. The chain recombines TRBV5-1 with TRBJ1-4; tentatively, D is TRBD1 (6 bases). V lost 7 bases and J 2 bases, leaving 9 bases between the germline ends. CDR3 length: 13 residues. Looked up from germline, CDR1 is SGHRS and CDR2 is YFSETQ. The CDR3 loop is CASGRGTNEKLFF. CDR3 DNA sequence: TGCGCCAGCGGTAGGGGGACTAATGAAAAACTGTTTTTT.

The V and J genes are TRBV4-3 and TRBJ2-3; 10 bases agree with TRBD1. After removal of 3 bases from V and 4 bases from J, the junction contained 10 bases not matched to a gene. The germline V gene encodes CDR1 LGHNA and CDR2 YSLEER. This CDR3 has 17 amino acids. CDR3 protein: CASSQSGGTGDPDTQYF. Here the CDR3 DNA reads TGCGCCAGCAGCCAGTCTGGGGGGACAGGGGATCCAGATACGCAGTATTTT.

The rearrangement uses TRBV7-9 and TRBJ2-3, with a weak D call TRBD2 (5 bases). The V gene lost 5 bases and the J gene lost 6 bases, with 15 bases spanning the gap. Germline V gives CDR1 SEHNR, CDR2 FQNEAQ (reference sequence). The CDR3 contains 14 residues. The CDR3 sequence is CASSARRTTDTQYF. The CDR3 nucleotides read TGTGCCAGCAGCGCCAGGAGGACCACCGATACGCAGTATTTT.

The chain recombines TRBV12-3 or TRBV12-4 with TRBJ2-7, with 8 bases fitting TRBD1. The CDR3 extends over 16 amino acids. V gave up 4 bases and J gave up 0 bases; unmatched junction bases: 8. The CDR3 DNA follows: TGTGCCAGCAGTTCGACACCGGGACAGGCCTCCTACGAGCAGTACTTC. Protein: CASSSTPGQASYEQYF.

This clonotype turned up a few times. This chain joins TRBV7-9 and TRBJ2-7, with D unclear. V was clipped by 5 bases and J by 4 bases, with 9 bases between them. The CDR3 loop spans 12 amino acids. The germline V gene encodes CDR1 SEHNR and CDR2 FQNEAQ (reference sequence). In nucleotides, the CDR3 is TGTGCCAGCAGCCCAAGCACATACGAGCAGTACTTC. Its translation is CASSPSTYEQYF.

This clonotype has more than one count but fewer than ten. This rearrangement joins TRBV4-2 to TRBJ2-7; 10 bases align to TRBD2. The junction had 6 bases not matched to a gene; V was cut back by 1 base and J by 3 bases. Germline CDR1 and CDR2: LGHNA and YNFKEQ. This CDR3 has 16 amino acids. CDR3 coding DNA: TGTGCCAGCAGCCAAGCAGGGCTAGCGGGAGACTACGAGCAGTACTTC. Translation gives CASSQAGLAGDYEQYF.

The table lists this clonotype with many counts. The chain uses TRBV20-1 and TRBJ1-1; the D is unclear. V was pared by 5 bases and J by 3 bases, with 10 bases between. CDR3 length: 12 residues. Germline CDR1 reads DFQATT; CDR2 reads SNEGSKA (reference sequence). The CDR3 sequence is CSARPADTEAFF. The CDR3 DNA follows: TGCAGTGCTCGGCCCGCCGACACTGAAGCTTTCTTT.

The CDR3 nucleotides are TGTGCCAGCAGAACAGGGGGACACGGCTACACCTTC. Translated, it gives CASRTGGHGYTF. The rearrangement uses TRBV6-2 or TRBV6-3 and TRBJ1-2, with 8 bases lining up with TRBD1. The CDR3 runs to 12 residues. With 6 bases clipped from V and 8 bases from J, the junction kept 5 bases outside the gene matches. Germline CDR1 and CDR2: MNHEY and SVGEGT.

This clonotype was seen ten or more times. V and J are TRBV5-1 and TRBJ2-1; D unresolved. The V and J ends lost 7 bases and 7 bases respectively, with 15 bases between them. CDR1 and CDR2 from the germline V gene are SGHRS and YFSETQ. The CDR3 has 13 residues. Written as DNA, the CDR3 is TGCGCCAGCTTTAGGCGAGAGGATAATGAGCAGTTCTTC. Translated: CASFRREDNEQFF.

This clonotype occurred a few times. The chain combines TRBV20-1 with TRBJ2-1; D assignment may be TRBD1 or TRBD2 (5 bases each). The germline V gene encodes CDR1 DFQATT and CDR2 SNEGSKA (reference sequence). Trimming removed 8 bases at V and 0 bases at J, with 14 bases between. The CDR3 is 14 residues long. The CDR3 sequence is CSTGAASSYNEQFF. The CDR3 DNA reads TGCAGTACCGGGGCCGCTAGCTCCTACAATGAGCAGTTCTTC.